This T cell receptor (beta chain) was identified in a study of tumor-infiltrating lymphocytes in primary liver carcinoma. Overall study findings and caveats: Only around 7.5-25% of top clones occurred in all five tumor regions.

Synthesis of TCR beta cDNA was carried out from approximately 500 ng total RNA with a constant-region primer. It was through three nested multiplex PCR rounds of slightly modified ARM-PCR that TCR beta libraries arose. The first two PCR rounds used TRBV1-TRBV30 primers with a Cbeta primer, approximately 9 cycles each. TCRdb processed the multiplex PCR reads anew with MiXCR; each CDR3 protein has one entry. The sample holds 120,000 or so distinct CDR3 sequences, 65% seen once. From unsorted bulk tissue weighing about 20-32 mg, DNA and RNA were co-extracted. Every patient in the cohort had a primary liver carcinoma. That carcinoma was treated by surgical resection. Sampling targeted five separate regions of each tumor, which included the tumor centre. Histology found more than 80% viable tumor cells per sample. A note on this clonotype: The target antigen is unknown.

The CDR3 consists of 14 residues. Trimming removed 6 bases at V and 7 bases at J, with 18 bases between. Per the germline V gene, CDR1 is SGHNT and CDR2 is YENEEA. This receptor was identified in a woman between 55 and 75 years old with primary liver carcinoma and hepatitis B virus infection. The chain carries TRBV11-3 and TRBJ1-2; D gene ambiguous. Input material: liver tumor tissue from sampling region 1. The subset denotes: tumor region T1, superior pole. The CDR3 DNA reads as TGTGCCAGCAGTCATATCGACTGGAAGGGTGGCTACACCTTC. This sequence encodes CASSHIDWKGGYTF.